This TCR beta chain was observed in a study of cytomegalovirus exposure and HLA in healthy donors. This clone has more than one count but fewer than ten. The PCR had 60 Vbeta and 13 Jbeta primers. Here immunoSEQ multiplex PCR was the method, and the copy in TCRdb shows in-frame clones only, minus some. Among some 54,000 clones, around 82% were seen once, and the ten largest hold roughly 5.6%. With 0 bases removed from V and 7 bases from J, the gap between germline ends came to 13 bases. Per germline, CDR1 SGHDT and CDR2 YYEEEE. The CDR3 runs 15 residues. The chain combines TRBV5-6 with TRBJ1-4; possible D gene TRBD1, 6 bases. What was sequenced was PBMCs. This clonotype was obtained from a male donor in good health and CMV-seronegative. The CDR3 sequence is CASSLVGGRREKLFF. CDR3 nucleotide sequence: TGTGCCAGCAGCTTGGTGGGGGGGCGTCGTGAAAAACTGTTTTTT. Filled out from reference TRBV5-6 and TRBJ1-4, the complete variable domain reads DAGVTQSPTHLIKTRGQQVTLRCSPKSGHDTVSWYQQALGQGPQFIFQYYEEEERQRGNFPDRFSGHQFPNYSSELNVNALLLGDSALYLCASSLVGGRREKLFFGSGTQLSVL.